The source of this TCR beta chain is a study of T cell responses to AZD1222 COVID-19 vaccine. On the study more broadly: Analyses pooled second doses at about 4 or about 12 weeks.

Remarks on this clone: The antigen is not known.

Measured with immunoSEQ multiplex PCR; TCRdb has only the in-frame clones, and not every one. This table has roughly 250,000 clones, 90% to 95% appearing once. Study results and caveats: At study baseline, merely five or six AZD1222 recipients were seropositive.

Sequences were derived from peripheral blood, sampled on day 0 of AZD1222 vaccination. The TCR was taken from an adult in good health.

CDR3 bases: TGCGCCAGCAGCCAAGAGCCCCCGGGACAGTTTAACTACGAGCAGTACTTC. Amino acid sequence: CASSQEPPGQFNYEQYF. The V gene is TRBV4-1, the J gene TRBJ2-7, with 7 bases matching TRBD1. Per the germline V gene, CDR1 is MGHRA and CDR2 is YSYEKL. Germline trimming cut 0 bases from V and 3 bases from J; bases unmatched to any gene: 11. This CDR3 is built from 17 residues.